This TCR beta chain was recovered during a study of cytomegalovirus exposure and HLA in healthy donors. Findings of the study overall: Cytomegalovirus-associated status was assigned to about 160 TCR beta chains.

13 Jbeta primers and 60 Vbeta primers were used for the PCR. Libraries were prepared by immunoSEQ multiplex PCR; TCRdb keeps only in-frame clonotypes and omits some of them. Of roughly 130,000 clones listed, 80% are singletons. With respect to this clone: Its antigen is not identified.

Sequenced sample: PBMCs. The origin of this receptor is a man in his thirties or forties in good health and CMV-seronegative.

The chain's CDR3 is CASSLAPSGSQETQYF. In DNA form, the CDR3 reads TGCGCCAGCAGCTTGGCGCCTAGCGGGTCACAAGAGACCCAGTACTTC. The chain has TRBV5-1 and TRBJ2-5, with 8 bases identical to TRBD2. With V trimmed by 0 bases and J by 2 bases, 6 bases remained unmatched. Germline V lookup: CDR1 SGHRS, CDR2 YFSETQ. There are 16 residues in the CDR3.